This T cell receptor beta chain was recorded in a study of T cells after yellow fever vaccination (dated by TCRdb to between 2018 and 2020). In terms of the full investigation: The SMART-Seq v4 Ultra Low Input RNA kit was used to prepare libraries from fractions with low cell numbers. Two healthy male donors made up the cohort, one aged 18 to 30 years and the other aged 30 to 40 years. Bulk PBMC replicates and cell subsets were isolated from blood drawn at multiple timepoints before and after both primary and secondary immunization. To follow T-cell clones before and after primary and booster YFV17D yellow fever vaccination, bulk TCR alpha and beta repertoires were sequenced over time.

Synthesis of TCR cDNA relied on 5'RACE template switching, a step that introduced a universal primer site along with unique molecular identifiers. Priming for cDNA synthesis came from both the TCR alpha and TCR beta constant segments. Libraries were amplified in two PCR steps, with sample barcodes and sequencing adapters added in the second step. Sequencing of libraries was performed on Illumina HiSeq 2500 (2x100 bp) or NovaSeq (2x150 bp). In the authors' own workflow: MIGEC was used to demultiplex reads and collapse the reads into UMI consensus sequences, and MiXCR was used for V(D)J alignment. Vaccine-responding clonotypes were identified with edgeR using replicate PBMC samples, with FDR below 0.01 and a log2 fold change above 5 up to day 15 being required. Bulk clonotypes were assigned CD4 or CD8 identity according to which sequenced CD4 or CD8 repertoire held them at higher abundance. TCRdb trimmed the raw reads at Q25, called clones with MiXCR and kept productive beta chains. Rows are combined by CDR3 protein, so each entry shows the most common genes and DNA. Clone size and V and J calls follow TCRdb, not the original study. This sample has 450,000 to 650,000 distinct CDR3 sequences in its table, and around a fifth of those were observed once. The ten top clones hold roughly 16% of the sample.

The CDR3 covers 16 residues, taking in both the cysteine and the phenylalanine. The entry retains the CDR3 DNA only, 48 bases that are in frame from base 1. The germline V gene encodes CDR1 MNHEY and CDR2 SMNVEV (reference sequence). Ends trimmed: V by 2 bases, J by 2 bases; bases unmatched to a gene: 5. Taken with the paper, the label for treatment or condition translates to: live attenuated yellow fever vaccine strain. At every blood-draw timepoint, two biological replicates of bulk PBMCs were collected. A standard Ficoll-Paque protocol was used to isolate PBMCs from peripheral blood. TriZol was used to extract RNA from bulk PBMCs, from CD4 and CD8 fractions, and from dextramer-positive and dextramer-negative fractions. This clonotype was counted only a few times. No antigen is known for it. No clone much larger than this one lies a single base away; base qualities are absent. The study at large found these results: After the booster, most clones that had expanded after primary vaccination were detected again (over 95% of CD4 and around nine tenths of CD8), suggesting broad maintenance of memory. Only two donors were included in the study, so the extent to which the findings can be generalized is limited. A small fraction of clonotypes appeared in both the CD4 and CD8 compartments, likely as a result of convergent recombination. The secondary T-cell response was weaker than the primary response but faster, peaking on day 5 instead of day 15. Because abundant contaminating clonotypes from the bulk population could be contained in FACS-sorted repertoires, computational filtering was required.

The specimen was PBMCs, collected roughly 20 days after the first yellow fever vaccination. The sequence links TRBV27 to TRBJ2-2, with 7 bases in between that match TRBD2. This clonotype originated in a man aged 18 to 30 who received the YFV17D yellow fever vaccine. This receptor carries the CDR3 CASSLLLALNTGELFF. The nucleotide sequence reads TGTGCCAGCAGTTTACTACTAGCGCTAAACACCGGGGAGCTGTTTTTT.